This T cell receptor (beta chain) was identified in a study of blood T cells in healthy people across ages (dated by TCRdb to the mid-2010s). Broadly, across the study: Template switching captured roughly one uniquely barcoded TCR beta cDNA molecule per two T cells in model experiments. For two donors (one aged 18 to 30 and one aged 80 or older), the study analyzed two additional independent replicas of 1 million unique cDNA reads from the same blood draw. To avoid experimental bias, donors of different ages were distributed randomly across sequencing lanes. Four age groups were formed from the donors: young (average approximately 15 years), middle-aged (approximately 39), aged (about 62) and long-lived (less than 85). The study measured age-related changes in TCR beta repertoire diversity using deep sequencing normalized with unique cDNA molecular identifiers.

Systemically healthy Caucasian individuals from Russia, approximately 39 in total and aged roughly 6 to 100 years, were included as donors. About 9.6 milliliters of peripheral blood were collected from each donor into EDTA-treated Vacutainer tubes. Ficoll-Paque density-gradient centrifugation was used to isolate PBMCs, with at least 6.5 million per sample. Total RNA, at least 6 micrograms per sample, was extracted from PBMCs with Trizol reagent. The percentages of naive CD45RAhigh/CD27high T cells were determined by flow cytometry on a PBMC aliquot from every donor. A single count supports this clonotype. It lacks a known antigen. The record has no base qualities; no much larger clone is one base away. Evidence from one read is weak. Measured from the cysteine to the phenylalanine, the CDR3 is 14 residues long. Just CDR3 DNA is preserved here, 42 bases in frame from base 1. The germline V gene gives CDR1 as MNHNS and CDR2 as SASEGT. V gives up 6 bases and J gives up 4 bases, and the segment between their germline ends measures 10 bases.

Libraries were made using 5' RACE. Sequencing was carried out with an Illumina HiSeq 2500. A second roughly 6 to 12 cycle PCR used a sample-barcoded 5' primer and a J-beta primer mix. Each TCR beta cDNA molecule received a unique molecular identifier from a template-switch 5' adaptor carrying 12 random nucleotides. At least 3 million CDR3-containing paired-end reads were obtained from each sample. The Mint cDNA synthesis kit, primed by a TRBC-specific oligonucleotide, was used to synthesize first-strand cDNA from all RNA. After uracil-DNA glycosylase treatment, a first 18-cycle PCR used universal primers M1SS and BC2_uni_R on all cDNA. On the study's bioinformatics: Each sample was normalized by randomly selecting 1 million high-quality reads, each carrying a distinct molecular identifier. Reads sharing molecular identifiers were discarded rather than binned into consensus sequences. MiTCR, set to a Q25 quality threshold and the strictest error-elimination algorithm, was used for CDR3 identification, clonotype clustering and error correction. A nonparametric unseen species model using Euler transformation provided a lower-bound estimate of total TCR beta diversity. The public reads were reprocessed in TCRdb via fastp at Q25 and MiXCR, keeping in-frame beta chains. Entries are consolidated by CDR3 protein sequence, retaining the most common genes and DNA. TCRdb, not the authors, supplied the V and J calls. This sample is represented by under 1,000,000 distinct CDR3 sequences; 36% of them were singletons. Approximately 12% of the sample lies in the top ten.

Points the paper makes about the study in general: Bulk unsorted PBMC profiling prevented conclusive comparison of naive and antigen-experienced compartments. Observed TCR beta diversity per million T cells fell roughly linearly with age, and a significant reduction was already apparent by age around 44. Estimates of total diversity from one million sequenced T cells were regarded as lower bounds and underestimates. Observed TCR beta diversity correlated strongly with the percentage of naive T cells measured by flow cytometry. Compared with the aged group, the long-lived group had more naive CD4+ T cells, fewer expanded clones and increased TCR diversity, a pattern suggesting age selection. Donor CMV infection status was unknown, potentially confounding age-related changes in expanded clonotypes.

This clonotype was sampled from a man in his late teens or twenties in good health. Here the chain combines TRBV6-1 and TRBJ2-6; TRBD1 is perhaps the D gene, given 6 matching bases. The sample taken for sequencing was blood. CDR3 region: CASRTGSGANVLTF. The sequence in DNA is TGTGCCAGCAGGACAGGTTCCGGGGCCAACGTCCTGACTTTC.